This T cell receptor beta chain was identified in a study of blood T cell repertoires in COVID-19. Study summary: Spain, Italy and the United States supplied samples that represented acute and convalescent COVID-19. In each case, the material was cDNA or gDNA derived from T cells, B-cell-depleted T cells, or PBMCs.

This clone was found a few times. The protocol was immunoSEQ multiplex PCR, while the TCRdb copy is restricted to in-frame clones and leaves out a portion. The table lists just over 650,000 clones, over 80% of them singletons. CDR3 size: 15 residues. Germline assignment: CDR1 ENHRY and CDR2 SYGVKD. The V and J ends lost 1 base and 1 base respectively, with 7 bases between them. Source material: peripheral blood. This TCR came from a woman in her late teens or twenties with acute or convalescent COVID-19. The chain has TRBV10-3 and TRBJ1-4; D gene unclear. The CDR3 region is CAISEFPGTNEKLFF. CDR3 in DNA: TGTGCCATCAGTGAGTTTCCGGGAACTAATGAAAAACTGTTTTTT.